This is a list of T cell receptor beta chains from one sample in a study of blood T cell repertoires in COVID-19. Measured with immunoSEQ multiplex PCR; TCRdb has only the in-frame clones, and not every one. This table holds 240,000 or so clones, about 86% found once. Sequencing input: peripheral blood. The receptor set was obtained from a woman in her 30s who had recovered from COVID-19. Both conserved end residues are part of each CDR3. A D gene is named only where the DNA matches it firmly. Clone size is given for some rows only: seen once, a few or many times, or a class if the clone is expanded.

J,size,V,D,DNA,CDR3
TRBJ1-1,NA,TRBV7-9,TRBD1,TGTGCCAGCAGCCCCACCCGACAGGGGGGTGAAGCTTTCTTT,CASSPTRQGGEAFF
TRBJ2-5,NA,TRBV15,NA,TGTGCCACCAGCAGCCACGGAGGGGAGACCCAGTACTTC,CATSSHGGETQYF
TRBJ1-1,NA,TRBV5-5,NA,TGTGCCAGCAGCTCACCTTACAGTGAAGCTTTCTTT,CASSSPYSEAFF
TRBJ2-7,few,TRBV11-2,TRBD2,TGTGCCAGCAGCGGAGAAGCGGGGTCGGTCGGGCAGTACTTC,CASSGEAGSVGQYF
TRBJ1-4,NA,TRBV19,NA,TGTGCCAGTAGTATAAGAACGGGTGAAAAACTGTTTTTT,CASSIRTGEKLFF
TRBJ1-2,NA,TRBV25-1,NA,TGTGCCAGCAGTGCCCTGAACTATGGCTACACCTTC,CASSALNYGYTF
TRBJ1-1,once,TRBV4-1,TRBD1,TGCGCCAGCAGCCAATTGGGGACAGGGCGGTTTGCTGAAGCTTTCTTT,CASSQLGTGRFAEAFF
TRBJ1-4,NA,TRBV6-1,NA,TGTGCCAGCAGTGAAGTGGGGTCGGGGGAAAAACTGTTTTTT,CASSEVGSGEKLFF
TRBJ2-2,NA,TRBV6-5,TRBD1,TGTGCCAGCAGTACCGGACAGGGGATCACCGGGGAGCTGTTTTTT,CASSTGQGITGELFF
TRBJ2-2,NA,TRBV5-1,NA,TGCGCCAGCAGAGGGGCTGGGGACACCGGGGAGCTGTTTTTT,CASRGAGDTGELFF
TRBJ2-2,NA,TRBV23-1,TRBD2,TGCGCCAGCAGGGCCTGGGACAGGGAACTAGCGGGGGGTCAAACCGGGGAGCTGTTTTTT,CASRAWDRELAGGQTGELFF
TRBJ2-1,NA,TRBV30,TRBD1,TGTGCCTGGAGTTTAGGAGACAGGGAAAGCAATGAGCAGTTCTTC,CAWSLGDRESNEQFF
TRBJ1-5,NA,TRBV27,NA,TGTGCCAGCAGTCAAACCCAGGGGTCCAATCAGCCCCAGCATTTT,CASSQTQGSNQPQHF
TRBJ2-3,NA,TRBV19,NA,TGTGCCAGTAGTTGGGGCGGCCGAGGAGATACGCAGTATTTT,CASSWGGRGDTQYF
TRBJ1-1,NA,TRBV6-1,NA,TGTGCCAGCAGTGAACAGGGGCCAAACATTGAAGCTTTCTTT,CASSEQGPNIEAFF
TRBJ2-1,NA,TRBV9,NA,TGTGCCAGCAGCGTCATAGGGGTCTCCTACAATGAGCAGTTCTTC,CASSVIGVSYNEQFF
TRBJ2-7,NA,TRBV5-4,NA,TGTGCCAGCAGCTTGGAGGGGCCAGCCCCCTACGAGCAGTACTTC,CASSLEGPAPYEQYF
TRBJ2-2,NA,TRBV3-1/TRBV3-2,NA,TGTGCCAGCCTTATTAGCGGCGGTACCGGGGAGCTGTTTTTT,CASLISGGTGELFF
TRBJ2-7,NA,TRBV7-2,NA,TGTGCCAGCAGATTCCCCTCCTCCTACGAGCAGTACTTC,CASRFPSSYEQYF
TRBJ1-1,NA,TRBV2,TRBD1,TGTGCCAGCAGTAGCCAGGGGGCGGCCACTGAAGCTTTCTTT,CASSSQGAATEAFF
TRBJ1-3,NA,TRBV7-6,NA,TGTGCCAGCAGCTCACAGGCTTCCTCTGGAAACACCATATATTTT,CASSSQASSGNTIYF
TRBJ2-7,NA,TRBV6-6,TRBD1,TGTGCCAGCAGTTACTCGATACAGGGGGCCCCCTACGAGCAGTACTTC,CASSYSIQGAPYEQYF
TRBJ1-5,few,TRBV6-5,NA,TGTGCCAGCGCAGGACAGATCATGTTTCAGCCCCAGCATTTT,CASAGQIMFQPQHF
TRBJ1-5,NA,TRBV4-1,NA,TGCGCCAGCAGCCTGACAGATGCCCAGCGAAGTCAGCCCCAGCATTTT,CASSLTDAQRSQPQHF
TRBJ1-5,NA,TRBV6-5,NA,TGTGCCAGCAGTACCGCGGGGGGGGTCCAGCCCCAGCATTTT,CASSTAGGVQPQHF
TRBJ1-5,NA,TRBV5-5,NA,TGTGCCAGCAGCCTTAGACAGGATCAGAATCAGCCCCAGCATTTT,CASSLRQDQNQPQHF
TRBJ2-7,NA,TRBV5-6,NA,TGTGCCAGCAGCTTTAGTTCCTACGAGCAGTACTTC,CASSFSSYEQYF
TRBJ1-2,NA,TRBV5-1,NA,TGCGCCAGCAGCTTGGGGACGGGAAATGGCTACACCTTC,CASSLGTGNGYTF
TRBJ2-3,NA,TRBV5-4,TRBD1,TGTGCCAGCAGCTTGTTACGGGACAGAGGAACAGATACGCAGTATTTT,CASSLLRDRGTDTQYF
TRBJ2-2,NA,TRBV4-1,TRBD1,TGCGCCAGCAGCCATGTCCGAGCGGGACAGGGGATCGAAAAGGAGCTGTTTTTT,CASSHVRAGQGIEKELFF
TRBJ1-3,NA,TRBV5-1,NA,TGCGCCAGCAGCCCTCAGGGATCCGGAAACACCATATATTTT,CASSPQGSGNTIYF
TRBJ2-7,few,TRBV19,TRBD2,TGTGCCAGTAGTCCACTAGCGGGGGAGGGCGAGCAGTACTTC,CASSPLAGEGEQYF
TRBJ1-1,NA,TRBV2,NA,TGTGCCAGCAGAGCAGGGGATTCGAACACTGAAGCTTTCTTT,CASRAGDSNTEAFF
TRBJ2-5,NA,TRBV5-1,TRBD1,TGCGCCAGCAGCTTGGATCCCACAGGGGTGGGACAAGAGACCCAGTACTTC,CASSLDPTGVGQETQYF
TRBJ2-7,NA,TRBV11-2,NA,TGTGCCAGCAGCCTACCAGGCGGGGGCGGGCACGAGCAGTACTTC,CASSLPGGGGHEQYF
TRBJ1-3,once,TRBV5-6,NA,TGTGCCAGCAGCTCTCACACACGTCGCTCTGGAAACACCATATATTTT,CASSSHTRRSGNTIYF
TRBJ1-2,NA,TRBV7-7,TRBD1,TGTGCCAGCAGCTTAGTTAGAAGGACAGGGCTGAAGTACACCTTC,CASSLVRRTGLKYTF
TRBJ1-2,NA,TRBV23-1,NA,TGCGCCAGCAGTCACCCCGACAGGCCGAGGGGGGGCTCCTATGGCTACACCTTC,CASSHPDRPRGGSYGYTF
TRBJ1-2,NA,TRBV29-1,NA,TGCAGCGTCGCAAGGGACACGAAGCCGGGCGGCTACACCTTC,CSVARDTKPGGYTF
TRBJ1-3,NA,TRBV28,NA,TGTGCCAGCCTAGACAGCTCTGGAAACACCATATATTTT,CASLDSSGNTIYF
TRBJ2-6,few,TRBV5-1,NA,TGCGCCAGCAGCTTGGTCGGACACTCGAACTCTGGGGCCAACGTCCTGACTTTC,CASSLVGHSNSGANVLTF
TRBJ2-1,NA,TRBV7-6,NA,TGTGCCAGCAGCTTGGGATTACAGGGGGGGCATGAGCAGTTCTTC,CASSLGLQGGHEQFF
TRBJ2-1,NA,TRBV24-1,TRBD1,TGTGCCACCAGTGACCCTAGGACAGGGAGCAATGAGCAGTTCTTC,CATSDPRTGSNEQFF
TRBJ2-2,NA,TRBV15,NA,TGTGCCACCAGCAGTCGTAGGGGATCCGGGGAGCTGTTTTTT,CATSSRRGSGELFF
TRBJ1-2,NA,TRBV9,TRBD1,TGTGCCAGCAGCCCTAGACAGGGGTTTGGCTACACCTTC,CASSPRQGFGYTF
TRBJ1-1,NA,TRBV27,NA,TGTGCCAGCACTCCTGATGGTGAGTTAGCTGAAGCTTTCTTT,CASTPDGELAEAFF
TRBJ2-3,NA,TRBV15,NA,TGTGCCACCCGCCTGGGGAGTGGCACAGATACGCAGTATTTT,CATRLGSGTDTQYF
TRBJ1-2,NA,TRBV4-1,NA,TGCGCCAGCAGCCTCGGTTCCCAAGCCAGGGTAGGCTACACCTTC,CASSLGSQARVGYTF
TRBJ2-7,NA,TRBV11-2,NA,TGTGCCAGCAGCCCTAAGGGGAATCGGCCTTACGAGCAGTACTTC,CASSPKGNRPYEQYF
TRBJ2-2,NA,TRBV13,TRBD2,TGTGCCAGCACCCTAACCCTAGCGGGGGCCTTAAACACCGGGGAGCTGTTTTTT,CASTLTLAGALNTGELFF